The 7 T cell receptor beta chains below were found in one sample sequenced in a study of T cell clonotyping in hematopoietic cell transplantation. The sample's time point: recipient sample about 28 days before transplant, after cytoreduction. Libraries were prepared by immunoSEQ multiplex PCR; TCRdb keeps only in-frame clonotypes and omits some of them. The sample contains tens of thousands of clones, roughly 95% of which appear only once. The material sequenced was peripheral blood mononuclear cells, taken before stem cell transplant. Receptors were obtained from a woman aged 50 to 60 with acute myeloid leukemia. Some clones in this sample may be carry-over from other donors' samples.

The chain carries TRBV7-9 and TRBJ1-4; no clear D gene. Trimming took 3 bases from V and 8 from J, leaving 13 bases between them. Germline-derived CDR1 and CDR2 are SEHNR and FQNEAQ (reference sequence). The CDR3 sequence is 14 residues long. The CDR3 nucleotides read TGTGCCAGCAGCTTGGACCTTACGCGAGAAAAACTGTTTTTT. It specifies CASSLDLTREKLFF. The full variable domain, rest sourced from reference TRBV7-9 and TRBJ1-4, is DTGVSQNPRHKITKRGQNVTFRCDPISEHNRLYWYRQTLGQGPEFLTYFQNEAQLEKSRLLSDRFSAERPKGSFSTLEIQRTEQGDSAMYLCASSLDLTREKLFFGSGTQLSVL.

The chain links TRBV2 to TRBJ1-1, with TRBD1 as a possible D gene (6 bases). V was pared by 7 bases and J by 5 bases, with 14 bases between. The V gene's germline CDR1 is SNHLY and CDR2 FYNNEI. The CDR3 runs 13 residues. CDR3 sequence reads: CASTPGGWTEAFF. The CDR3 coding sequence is TGTGCCAGCACCCCGGGGGGCTGGACTGAAGCTTTCTTT.

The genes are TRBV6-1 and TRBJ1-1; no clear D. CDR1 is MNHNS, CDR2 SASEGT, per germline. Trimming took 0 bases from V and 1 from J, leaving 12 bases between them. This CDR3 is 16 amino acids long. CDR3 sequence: CASSEALLRKNTEAFF. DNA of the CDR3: TGTGCCAGCAGTGAAGCGCTTCTACGGAAGAACACTGAAGCTTTCTTT.

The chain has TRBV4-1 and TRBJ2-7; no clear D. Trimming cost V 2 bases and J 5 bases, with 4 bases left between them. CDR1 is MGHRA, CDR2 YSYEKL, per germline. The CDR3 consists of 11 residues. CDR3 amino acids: CASSQRDEQYF. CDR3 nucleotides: TGCGCCAGCAGCCAACGAGACGAGCAGTACTTC.

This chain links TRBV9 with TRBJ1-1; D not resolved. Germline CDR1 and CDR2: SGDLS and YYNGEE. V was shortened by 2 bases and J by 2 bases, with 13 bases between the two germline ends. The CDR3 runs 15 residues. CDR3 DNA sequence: TGTGCCAGCAGCGTCATTTCTAAGGGAAACACTGAAGCTTTCTTT. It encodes CASSVISKGNTEAFF.

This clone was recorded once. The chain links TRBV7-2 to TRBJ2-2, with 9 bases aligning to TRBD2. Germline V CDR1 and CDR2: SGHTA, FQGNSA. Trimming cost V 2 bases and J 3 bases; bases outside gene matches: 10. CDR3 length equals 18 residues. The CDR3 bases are TGTGCCAGCAGCTTAAGGGTTAGCGGGGGACCGGACACCGGGGAGCTGTTTTTT. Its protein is CASSLRVSGGPDTGELFF.

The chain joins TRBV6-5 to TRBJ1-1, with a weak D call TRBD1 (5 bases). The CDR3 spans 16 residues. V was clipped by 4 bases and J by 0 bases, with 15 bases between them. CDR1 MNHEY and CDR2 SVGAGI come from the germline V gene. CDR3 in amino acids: CASSLRGRTMNTEAFF. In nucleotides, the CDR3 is TGTGCCAGCAGTTTAAGGGGCCGAACTATGAACACTGAAGCTTTCTTT.